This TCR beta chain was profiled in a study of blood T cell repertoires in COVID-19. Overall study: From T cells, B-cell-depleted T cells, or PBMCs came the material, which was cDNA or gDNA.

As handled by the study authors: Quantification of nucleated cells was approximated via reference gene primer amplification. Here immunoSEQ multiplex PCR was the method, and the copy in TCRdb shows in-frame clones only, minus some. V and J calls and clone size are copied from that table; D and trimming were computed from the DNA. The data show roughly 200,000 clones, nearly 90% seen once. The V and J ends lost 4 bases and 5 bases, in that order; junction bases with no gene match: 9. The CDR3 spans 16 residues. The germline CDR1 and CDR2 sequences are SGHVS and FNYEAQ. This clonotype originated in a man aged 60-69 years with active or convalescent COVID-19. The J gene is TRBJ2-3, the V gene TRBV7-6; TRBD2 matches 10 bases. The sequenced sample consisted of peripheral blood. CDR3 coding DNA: TGTGCCAGCAGCTCCCCCGGGACTAGCGATGAAGATACGCAGTATTTT. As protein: CASSSPGTSDEDTQYF.